These 10 T cell receptor beta chains were sequenced from one sample in a study of T cell responses to AZD1222 COVID-19 vaccine. Produced via immunoSEQ multiplex PCR; TCRdb's table is partial and in-frame only. The sample has tens of thousands of clones; 80% to 90% are singletons. The material was peripheral blood, obtained 28 days after the second AZD1222 dose. All receptors come from an adult who received the AZD1222 COVID-19 vaccine.

The genes are TRBV19 and TRBJ2-1; TRBD2 aligns across 9 bases. The CDR3 contains 15 residues. V dropped 0 bases and J dropped 10; count of bases not matched to a gene: 7. Germline loops: CDR1 LNHDA, CDR2 SQIVND (reference sequence). The CDR3 here is CASSIEREGIGEQFF. The CDR3 DNA reads TGTGCCAGTAGTATAGAGCGGGAGGGGATCGGAGAGCAGTTCTTC. Based on the CDR3 plus reference TRBV19 and TRBJ2-1, the full variable domain is DGGITQSPKYLFRKEGQNVTLSCEQNLNHDAMYWYRQDPGQGLRLIYYSQIVNDFQKGDIAEGYSVSREKKESFPLTVTSAQKNPTAFYLCASSIEREGIGEQFFGPGTRLTVL.

This rearrangement joins TRBV24-1 to TRBJ2-5; 11 bases are shared with TRBD1. The CDR3 contains 17 residues. Looked up from germline, CDR1 is KGHDR and CDR2 is SFDVKD. V shed 4 bases and J 4 bases; nucleotides not matched to a gene: 10. The CDR3 DNA reads TGTGCCACCAGTGACCCCTCCGGGACAGGGGGGGGAGAGACCCAGTACTTC. Protein sequence: CATSDPSGTGGGETQYF.

Worth noting for this clone: Sequence at one end of the junction differs from germline and may be a read error. This sequence joins TRBV30 and TRBJ1-2; possibly TRBD1 for D (6 bases). The CDR3 covers 13 residues. Germline CDR1 and CDR2: GTSNPN and SVGIG (reference sequence). The CDR3 loop is CAWRYTGTPRSAF. CDR3 nucleotide sequence: TGTGCCTGGAGATACACCGGGACACCCCGTTCCGCCTTC.

The rearrangement links TRBV28 to TRBJ1-1; possibly TRBD1 for D (6 bases). Germline CDR1 is MDHEN and CDR2 is SYDVKM. This CDR3 has 15 residues. The V gene lost 2 bases and the J gene lost 2 bases, with 12 bases spanning the gap. This CDR3 reads CASSLMDRDNTEAFF. The CDR3 nucleotides read TGTGCCAGCAGTTTAATGGACAGAGATAACACTGAAGCTTTCTTT.

The V and J genes are TRBV27 and TRBJ2-1; D might be TRBD1 (7 bases). CDR1 and CDR2 from the germline V gene are MNHEY and SMNVEV (reference sequence). The CDR3 spans 15 residues. V dropped 5 bases and J dropped 7 bases, with 18 bases sitting between them. The CDR3 sequence: CASSPEIRGRNEQFF. The CDR3 bases are TGTGCCAGCAGTCCCGAGATCAGGGGGAGGAATGAGCAGTTCTTC.

V is TRBV5-4 and J is TRBJ1-1; 7 nucleotides agree with TRBD1. Germline CDR1 reads SGHNT; CDR2 reads YYREEE (reference sequence). The CDR3 covers 15 residues. With V trimmed by 3 bases and J by 0 bases, 5 bases remained unmatched. The CDR3 nucleotides are TGTGCCAGCAGCTCCCCGGGACAGATGAACACTGAAGCTTTCTTT. Its translation: CASSSPGQMNTEAFF. The full variable domain, its missing parts supplied by reference TRBV5-4 and TRBJ1-1, is ETGVTQSPTHLIKTRGQQVTLRCSSQSGHNTVSWYQQALGQGPQFIFQYYREEENGRGNFPPRFSGLQFPNYSSELNVNALELDDSALYLCASSSPGQMNTEAFFGQGTRLTVV.

This chain connects TRBV11-2 to TRBJ1-1; D might be TRBD1 (6 bases). The CDR3 covers 13 residues. Between the trimmed V and J ends, which lost 7 bases and 7 bases, there was a span of 16 bases. CDR1 is SGHAT, CDR2 FQNNGV, per germline. CDR3 DNA sequence: TGTGCCAGCAACACCGTGGGGGCAGGTGAAGCTTTCTTT. Protein product: CASNTVGAGEAFF.

The V gene is TRBV5-1, the J gene TRBJ2-1; D may be TRBD2 (6 bases). Trimming removed 3 bases at V and 3 bases at J, with 16 bases between. Per germline, CDR1 SGHRS and CDR2 YFSETQ. This CDR3 is 16 amino acids long. The CDR3: CASSSRMGGNYNEQFF. CDR3 sequence (DNA): TGCGCCAGCAGCTCAAGGATGGGGGGTAACTACAATGAGCAGTTCTTC.

CDR3 residues: CASSLVFSGQGTGYTF. CDR3 sequence (DNA): TGTGCCAGCAGTTTAGTCTTTTCGGGACAGGGCACTGGCTACACCTTC. V and J are TRBV27 and TRBJ1-2; TRBD1 matches 9 bases. J was trimmed by 7 bases and V by 2 bases; bases with no gene match: 11. Per germline, CDR1 MNHEY and CDR2 SMNVEV (reference sequence). The CDR3 is 16 residues long.

J is TRBJ2-1 and V is TRBV6-4; D tentatively reads TRBD1 or TRBD2 (6 bases each). V was pared by 0 bases and J by 9 bases, with 9 bases between. The CDR3 runs to 13 residues. Looked up from germline, CDR1 is MRHNA and CDR2 is SNTAGT. CDR3 bases: TGTGCCAGCAGTGACTCGAGGGGGGCTGAGCAGTTCTTC. It encodes CASSDSRGAEQFF.